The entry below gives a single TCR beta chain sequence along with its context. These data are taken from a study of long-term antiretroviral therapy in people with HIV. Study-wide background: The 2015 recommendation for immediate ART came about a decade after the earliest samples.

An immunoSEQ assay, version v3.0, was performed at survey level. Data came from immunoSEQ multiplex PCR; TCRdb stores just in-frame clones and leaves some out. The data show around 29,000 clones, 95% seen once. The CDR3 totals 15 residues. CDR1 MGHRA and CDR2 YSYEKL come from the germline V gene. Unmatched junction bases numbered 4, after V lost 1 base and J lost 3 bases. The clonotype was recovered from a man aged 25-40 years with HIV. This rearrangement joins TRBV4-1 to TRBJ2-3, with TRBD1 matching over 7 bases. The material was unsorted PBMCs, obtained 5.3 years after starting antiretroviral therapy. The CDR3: CASSQGQGITDTQYF. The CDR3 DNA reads TGCGCCAGCAGCCAAGGACAGGGTATAACAGATACGCAGTATTTT.